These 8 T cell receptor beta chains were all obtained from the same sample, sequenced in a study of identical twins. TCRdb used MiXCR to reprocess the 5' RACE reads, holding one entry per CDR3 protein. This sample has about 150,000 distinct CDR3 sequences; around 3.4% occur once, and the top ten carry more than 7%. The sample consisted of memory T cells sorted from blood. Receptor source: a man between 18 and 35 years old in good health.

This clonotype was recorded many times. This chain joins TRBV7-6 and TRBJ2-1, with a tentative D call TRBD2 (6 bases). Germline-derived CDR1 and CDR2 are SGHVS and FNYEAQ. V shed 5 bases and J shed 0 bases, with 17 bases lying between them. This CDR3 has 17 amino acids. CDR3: CASSLGVAESSYNEQFF. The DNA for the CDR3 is TGTGCCAGCAGCCTGGGAGTAGCGGAGAGCTCCTACAATGAGCAGTTCTTC.

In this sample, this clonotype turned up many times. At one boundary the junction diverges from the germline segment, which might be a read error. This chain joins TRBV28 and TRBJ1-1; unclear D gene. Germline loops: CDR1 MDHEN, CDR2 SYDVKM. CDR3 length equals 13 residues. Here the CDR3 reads CASIFRPNSEAFF. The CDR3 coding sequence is TGTGCCAGCATTTTTAGACCGAACAGTGAAGCTTTCTTT.

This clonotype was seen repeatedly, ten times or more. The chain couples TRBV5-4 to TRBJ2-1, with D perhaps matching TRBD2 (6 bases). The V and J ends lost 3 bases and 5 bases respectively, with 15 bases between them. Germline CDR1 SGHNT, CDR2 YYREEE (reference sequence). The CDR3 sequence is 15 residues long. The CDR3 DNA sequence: TGTGCCAGCAGCTGGGGGGTATCGCCGGACAATGAGCAGTTCTTC. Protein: CASSWGVSPDNEQFF.

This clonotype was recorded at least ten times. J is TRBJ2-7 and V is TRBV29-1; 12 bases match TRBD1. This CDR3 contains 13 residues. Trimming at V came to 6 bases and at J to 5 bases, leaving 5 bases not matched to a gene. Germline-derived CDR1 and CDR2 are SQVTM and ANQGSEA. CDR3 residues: CSVLRDRGHEQYF. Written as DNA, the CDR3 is TGCAGCGTCCTCCGGGACAGGGGGCACGAGCAGTACTTC.

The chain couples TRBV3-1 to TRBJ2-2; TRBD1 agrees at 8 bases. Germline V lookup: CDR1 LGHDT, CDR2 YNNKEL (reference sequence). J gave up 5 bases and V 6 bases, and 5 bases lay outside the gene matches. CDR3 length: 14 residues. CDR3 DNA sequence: TGTGCCAGCAGTGCAGGGGGCTGGACCGGGGAGCTGTTTTTT. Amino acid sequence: CASSAGGWTGELFF.

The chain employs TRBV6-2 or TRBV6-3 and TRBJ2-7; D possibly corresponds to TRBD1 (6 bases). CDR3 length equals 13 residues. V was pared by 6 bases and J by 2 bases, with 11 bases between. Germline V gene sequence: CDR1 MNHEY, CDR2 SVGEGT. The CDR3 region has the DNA TGTGCCAGCAGACTACAGGGTCCCTACGAGCAGTACTTC. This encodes CASRLQGPYEQYF.

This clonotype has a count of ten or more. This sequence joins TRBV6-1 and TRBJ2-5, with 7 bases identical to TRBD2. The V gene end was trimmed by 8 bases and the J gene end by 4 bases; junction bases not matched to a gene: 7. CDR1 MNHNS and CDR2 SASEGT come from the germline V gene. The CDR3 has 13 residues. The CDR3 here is CASYERERETQYF. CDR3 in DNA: TGTGCCAGCTACGAGCGGGAACGAGAGACCCAGTACTTC.

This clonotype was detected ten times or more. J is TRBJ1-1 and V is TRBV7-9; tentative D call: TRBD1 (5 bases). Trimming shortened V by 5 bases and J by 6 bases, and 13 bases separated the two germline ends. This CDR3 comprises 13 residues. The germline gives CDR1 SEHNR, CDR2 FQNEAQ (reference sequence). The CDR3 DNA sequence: TGTGCCAGCAGCATGTCAGGGAGTTCTGAAGCTTTCTTT. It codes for CASSMSGSSEAFF.